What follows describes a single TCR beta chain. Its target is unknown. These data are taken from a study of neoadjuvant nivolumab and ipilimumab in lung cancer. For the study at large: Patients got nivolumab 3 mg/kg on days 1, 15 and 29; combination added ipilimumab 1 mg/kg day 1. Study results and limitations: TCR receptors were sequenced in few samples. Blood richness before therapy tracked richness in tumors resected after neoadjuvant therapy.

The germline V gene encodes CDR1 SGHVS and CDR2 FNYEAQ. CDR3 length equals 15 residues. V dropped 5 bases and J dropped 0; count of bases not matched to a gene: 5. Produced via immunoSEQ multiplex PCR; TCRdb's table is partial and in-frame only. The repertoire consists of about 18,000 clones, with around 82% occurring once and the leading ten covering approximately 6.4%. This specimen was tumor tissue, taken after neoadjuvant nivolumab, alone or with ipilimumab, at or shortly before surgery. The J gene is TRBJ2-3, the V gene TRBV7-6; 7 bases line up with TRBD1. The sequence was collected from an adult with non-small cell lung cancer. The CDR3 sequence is CASSPGGSSTDTQYF. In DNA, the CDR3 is TGTGCCAGCAGCCCAGGGGGTTCTAGCACAGATACGCAGTATTTT.